These 10 T cell receptor beta chains originate from one sample sequenced in a study of OX40 agonist ivuxolimab in advanced cancers. Repertoires were generated with immunoSEQ multiplex PCR, while TCRdb's copy carries only in-frame clones and drops some. The sample lists 70,000 to 75,000 clones; 85% were seen once. The source was CD4+ or CD8+ T cells sorted from blood, collected in a trial of the OX40 agonist ivuxolimab. The source of these receptors is an adult with an advanced solid tumor such as melanoma, head and neck, liver or kidney cancer.

This clone was found a few times. This chain connects TRBV7-2 to TRBJ2-5, with 8 bases fitting TRBD2. In germline, CDR1 is SGHTA, CDR2 FQGNSA. The CDR3 has 14 residues. Trimming took 1 base from V and 4 from J; bases not matched to a gene: 2. The CDR3 reads CASSLGSGTETQYF. Written as DNA, the CDR3 is TGTGCCAGCAGCTTAGGTAGCGGGACAGAGACCCAGTACTTC.

The V and J genes are TRBV13 and TRBJ2-7, with 8 positions matching TRBD2. The CDR3 covers 14 residues. The germline gives CDR1 PRHDT, CDR2 FYEKMQ (reference sequence). The ends lost 6 bases at V and 2 bases at J; junction bases unmatched: 6. DNA of the CDR3: TGTGCCAGCAGTCCTAGCGGGTATACCTACGAGCAGTACTTC. Protein sequence: CASSPSGYTYEQYF.

This rearrangement joins TRBV7-2 to TRBJ1-3; D not resolved. Trimming stripped 1 base from V and 0 bases from J, with 7 bases between. CDR3 length: 15 residues. The germline V gene encodes CDR1 SGHTA and CDR2 FQGNSA. The CDR3 reads CASSLDRYSGNTIYF. For the CDR3, the DNA is TGTGCCAGCAGCTTAGACCGTTACTCTGGAAACACCATATATTTT.

The V and J genes are TRBV2 and TRBJ1-2; D is undetermined. Germline values: CDR1 SNHLY, CDR2 FYNNEI. The CDR3 is made up of 12 amino acids. Trimming stripped 4 bases from V and 7 bases from J, with 10 bases between. The CDR3 here is CASSGPDGGYTF. DNA of the CDR3: TGTGCCAGCAGTGGCCCCGACGGTGGCTACACCTTC.

The V and J genes are TRBV6-6 and TRBJ1-1; D remains unclear. V dropped 3 bases and J dropped 5 bases, with 10 bases sitting between them. The CDR3 is 13 amino acids. Germline-derived CDR1 and CDR2 are MNHNY and SVGAGI (reference sequence). This chain's CDR3 is CASSYSQRTEAFF. The CDR3 DNA follows: TGTGCCAGCAGTTATTCCCAACGGACTGAAGCTTTCTTT.

The CDR3 DNA sequence: TGTGCCAGCAGCACCGACAGGTTCACATTCACAGATACGCAGTATTTT. Translated: CASSTDRFTFTDTQYF. The gene calls are TRBV7-6 and TRBJ2-3, with D perhaps matching TRBD1 (6 bases). Trimming cost V 5 bases and J 2 bases, with 17 bases left between them. The CDR3 spans 16 residues. The germline V gene has CDR1 SGHVS and CDR2 FNYEAQ. The variable domain in full, completed from reference TRBV7-6 and TRBJ2-3, reads GAGVSQSPRYKVTKRGQDVALRCDPISGHVSLYWYRQALGQGPEFLTYFNYEAQQDKSGLPNDRFSAERPEGSISTLTIQRTEQRDSAMYRCASSTDRFTFTDTQYFGPGTRLTVL.

The V gene is TRBV10-2, the J gene TRBJ2-2; D is perhaps TRBD1 (5 bases). Germline CDR1 reads WSHSY; CDR2 reads SAAADI. The CDR3 covers 16 residues. Between the trimmed V and J ends, which lost 0 bases and 4 bases, there was a span of 12 bases. The CDR3 sequence: CASSESRASSTGELFF. CDR3 coding DNA: TGCGCCAGCAGTGAGTCCAGGGCCTCGAGCACCGGGGAGCTGTTTTTT.

V usage is TRBV9 and J usage is TRBJ2-1, with 8 bases matching TRBD2. Germline assignment: CDR1 SGDLS and CDR2 YYNGEE. Losses at the gene ends were 0 bases for V and 8 bases for J; bases not matched to a gene: 4. This CDR3 spans 14 amino acids. CDR3 sequence: CASSVAGGLDEQFF. CDR3 coding DNA: TGTGCCAGCAGCGTAGCGGGAGGGTTGGATGAGCAGTTCTTC.

The chain employs TRBV4-1 and TRBJ2-7; TRBD2 agrees at 8 bases. CDR1 and CDR2 from the germline V gene are MGHRA and YSYEKL. The CDR3 extends over 14 amino acids. Trimming cost V 0 bases and J 7 bases; bases outside gene matches: 5. The CDR3 region is CASSQDSGRGEQYF. As DNA, the CDR3 is TGCGCCAGCAGCCAAGACAGCGGGAGAGGAGAGCAGTACTTC.

The chain employs TRBV7-2 and TRBJ1-1, with D tentatively TRBD1 (5 bases). CDR1 is SGHTA and CDR2 is FQGNSA in the germline V gene. Deletions cut 2 bases from V and 1 base from J, with 11 bases between. This CDR3 region has 15 residues. The CDR3 region has the DNA TGTGCCAGCAGCTTAAGGGGACCGACGAACACTGAAGCTTTCTTT. Translated: CASSLRGPTNTEAFF. The complete variable domain, with remaining parts taken from reference TRBV7-2 and TRBJ1-1, reads GAGVSQSPSNKVTEKGKDVELRCDPISGHTALYWYRQSLGQGLEFLIYFQGNSAPDKSGLPSDRFSAERTGGSVSTLTIQRTQQEDSAVYLCASSLRGPTNTEAFFGQGTRLTVV.